These 8 T cell receptor beta chains were sequenced from one sample in a study of T cell repertoires in cytomegalovirus infection. MiXCR was run by TCRdb on the reads, yielding one entry per CDR3 protein. The sample consists of 380,000 or so distinct CDR3 sequences, about a third of them appearing once. No cognate antigen is known for these TCRs. The material was cultured PBMCs, obtained from culture after CMV antigen stimulation. Receptor source: a human donor in good health (CMV status not recorded). Some clones in this sample may be carry-over from other donors' samples.

This clonotype was seen many times. The V and J genes are TRBV12-3 or TRBV12-4 and TRBJ2-5, with 8 bases that match TRBD1. This CDR3 spans 14 amino acids. The V segment lost 3 bases and the J segment 3 bases; nucleotides outside the gene matches: 3. CDR3 sequence (DNA): TGTGCCAGCAGTTTTGGACAGGGAAAAGAGACCCAGTACTTC. Translated, it gives CASSFGQGKETQYF.

This clonotype came up many times. The rearrangement links TRBV7-8 to TRBJ1-5; D gene uncertain. CDR1 SGHVS and CDR2 FQNEAQ come from the germline V gene. The CDR3 runs to 15 residues. The germline V and J ends were trimmed by 1 base and 3 bases, with 10 bases remaining between them. The CDR3: CASSLGTGYNQPQHF. For the CDR3, the DNA is TGTGCCAGCAGCTTAGGTACGGGCTACAATCAGCCCCAGCATTTT.

The rearrangement links TRBV7-9 to TRBJ2-1, with D hard to call. The germline V and J ends were trimmed by 2 bases and 0 bases, with 8 bases remaining between them. The CDR3 totals 15 residues. Per germline, CDR1 SEHNR and CDR2 FQNEAQ (reference sequence). The CDR3 DNA reads TGTGCCAGCAGCTTAAGGGCGGCCTCCTACAATGAGCAGTTCTTC. It specifies CASSLRAASYNEQFF.

This clonotype showed up many times. This chain links TRBV7-9 with TRBJ2-7; D unresolved. Trimming removed 3 bases at V and 3 bases at J, with 12 bases between. CDR1 and CDR2 from the germline V gene are SEHNR and FQNEAQ (reference sequence). The CDR3 loop spans 14 amino acids. The CDR3 nucleotides read TGTGCCAGCAGCTTCTCCCCCCCGGGCTACGAGCAGTACGTC. Translating gives CASSFSPPGYEQYV.

The rearrangement uses TRBV19 and TRBJ2-1; D is uncertain. V was cut by 3 bases and J by 9 bases, with 12 bases left in between. This CDR3 is built from 13 residues. In germline, CDR1 is LNHDA, CDR2 SQIVND (reference sequence). The CDR3 DNA reads TGTGCCAGTAGTATTGGTAGCTCGGGTGAGCAGTTCTTC. It specifies CASSIGSSGEQFF.

The V gene is TRBV19, the J gene TRBJ1-3; 7 bases agree with TRBD1. Germline V gene sequence: CDR1 LNHDA, CDR2 SQIVND (reference sequence). Trimming at V came to 10 bases and at J to 9 bases, leaving 9 bases not matched to a gene. CDR3 size: 12 residues. As DNA, the CDR3 is TGTGCCACAGGAGCGACAGGGTTCACCATATATTTT. This gives the protein CATGATGFTIYF.

The chain couples TRBV28 to TRBJ2-5; 10 bases fit TRBD2. Germline V gene lookup returns CDR1 MDHEN and CDR2 SYDVKM. The CDR3 has 17 residues. The J segment lost 5 bases and the V segment lost 4 bases, leaving 13 bases of the junction unmatched. This CDR3 reads CASSSASSGSGRETQYF. CDR3 in DNA: TGTGCCAGCAGTTCGGCCTCTAGCGGGAGTGGAAGGGAGACCCAGTACTTC.

The rearrangement joins TRBV19 to TRBJ2-3; TRBD1 or TRBD2 may be the D gene (7 bases each). Germline-derived CDR1 and CDR2 are LNHDA and SQIVND (reference sequence). Trimming left V 10 bases short and J 2 bases short, with 31 bases between. The CDR3 contains 19 residues. The CDR3 sequence: CATSGGTVAPNLNTDTQYF. The CDR3 DNA sequence: TGTGCCACCTCCGGGGGGACAGTCGCACCAAACCTTAACACAGATACGCAGTATTTT. Drawing the rest from reference TRBV19 and TRBJ2-3, the complete variable domain is DGGITQSPKYLFRKEGQNVTLSCEQNLNHDAMYWYRQDPGQGLRLIYYSQIVNDFQKGDIAEGYSVSREKKESFPLTVTSAQKNPTAFYLCATSGGTVAPNLNTDTQYFGPGTRLTVL.